This entry features one T cell receptor (beta chain) sequence. Its antigen remains unknown. This entry comes from a study of pediatric ulcerative colitis. General study points: Ulcerative colitis patients shared more blood-rectal clones than controls. No controls had the two rectal clonotypes shared by ulcerative colitis patients. In rectum, acute severe colitis had expanded clones and less diversity.

The CDR3 runs to 13 residues. Germline V gene sequence: CDR1 SGHRS, CDR2 YFSETQ. V was clipped by 4 bases and J by 5 bases, with 12 bases between them. Method: immunoSEQ multiplex PCR; TCRdb's copy keeps in-frame clones and lacks some. The sample yields about 32,000 clones, 82% seen once. This clonotype was sampled from a boy under 18 with severe ulcerative colitis. The V and J genes are TRBV5-1 and TRBJ1-2; no clear D. Material: blood. CDR3 residues: CASSGDLSYGYTF. Here the CDR3 DNA reads TGCGCCAGCAGCGGAGATTTGAGTTATGGCTACACCTTC.